This T cell receptor beta chain was identified during a study of tumor-infiltrating lymphocytes in localized non-small cell lung cancer (dated by TCRdb to about 2021). Notes on the research overall: Patients whose samples were collected after neoadjuvant chemotherapy, as well as both smokers and never-smokers and several histologies, were included in the cohort. Each patient contributed resected tumor tissue and uninvolved lung tissue from the same patient, described as non-adjacent to the tumor. Flow cytometry, multiplex immunofluorescence, RNA-seq, exome sequencing and proteomics were applied to the same patients as TCR sequencing, which was one of several integrated assays. The overall ICON cohort comprised fewer than 170 surgical patients with localized non-small cell lung cancer whose tumors were resected. The paired tumor versus uninvolved lung comparison of immunoSEQ T-cell fraction included some 57 patients. Study-level results and caveats: Because assay coverage varied across patients depending on available tissue quantity, TCR sequencing was performed for only a subset of the cohort. No difference in TCR-derived T-cell fraction was observed between the flow cytometry-defined immunotypes IM1 (good prognosis) and IM2 (poor prognosis). Higher T cell infiltration in tumors than in uninvolved lung tissue was supported by TCRbeta sequencing, consistent with immunofluorescence CD3 counts. Because different pieces of the same tissue were used for different assays, technical variation could not be separated from intratumor heterogeneity. Recurrence-free survival showed no association with tumor T-cell fraction measured by TCR sequencing (p = 0.61).

CDR1 and CDR2 are drawn from the germline V gene: SGHRS, YFSETQ. V lost 3 bases and J lost 0 bases; the stretch between them is 15 bases long. The CDR3 goes from the cysteine to the phenylalanine over 16 residues. The only DNA kept is the CDR3, 48 bases in frame from the first base. About this clone itself: Its specific antigen is unknown. Base qualities are not at hand, and no much larger clone is one base apart.

Patient enrollment in ICON started in early 2016, and the final patient was enrolled in 2018. From a subcohort of about 70 patients, fresh tumor and matched uninvolved tissue were collected for in-depth immune analyses, including TCR sequencing. No cell sorting was done, and TCR sequencing was instead run on DNA isolated from bulk tissue. The T-cell fraction in tumor and uninvolved lung tissue was provided by TCR sequencing with the immunoSEQ assay. For the original study's pipeline: In the survival analysis, patients were divided into a high T-cell fraction group (upper tertile) and a low T-cell fraction group (lower two tertiles), and the two groups were compared using a log-rank test. A signed-rank test was used to test differences in T-cell fraction between paired tumor and uninvolved lung samples. TCRdb took this table from immuneACCESS and kept in-frame rearrangements with V and J called. Such tables lack part of the clones; where checked against another copy, unresolved V genes explain under half of the gap, and the rest is unexplained. The DNA was the basis for D and trimming; V, J and clone size are from that table. The sample records some 10,000 clones, around 63% of which are singletons. Clones ranked in the top ten supply about 9.1% of the sample.

The sequence was obtained from a human donor with non-small cell lung cancer. Recombination connected TRBV5-1 to TRBJ1-1, and perhaps TRBD1 as D gene, on 5 matching bases. Sequencing was performed on lung tumor tissue. The nucleotides read TGCGCCAGCAGCTCCGACTCCGGGACGATGAACACTGAAGCTTTCTTT. Translation gives CASSSDSGTMNTEAFF.